These 24 T cell receptor beta chains originate from one sample sequenced in a study of human T cells and chemical hapten exposure. Time point noted: patch test 2, 6 weeks after DPC sensitization. Treatment defined: therapeutic diphenylcyclopropenone sensitization with weekly scalp DPC. In TCRdb, the RACE reads were re-called with MiXCR into one record per CDR3 protein. The data contain 100,000 or so distinct CDR3 sequences, about 9.3% of them singletons. The sequencing used whole blood, collected in connection with sensitization to the hapten diphenylcyclopropenone (DPC). Every receptor here comes from a woman aged 40 to 49 with alopecia areata. Some clones in this sample may be carry-over from other donors' samples.

There are many counts of this clonotype. The chain combines TRBV5-5 with TRBJ2-1; D unclear. V was cut by 1 base and J by 2 bases, with 7 bases left in between. CDR1 SGHKS and CDR2 YYEKEE come from the germline V gene (reference sequence). CDR3 length equals 14 residues. The CDR3 reads CASSLLATYNEQFF. CDR3 nucleotide sequence: TGTGCCAGCAGCTTGTTAGCTACCTACAATGAGCAGTTCTTC.

The chain joins TRBV6-6 to TRBJ2-3, with D possibly called TRBD1 or TRBD2 (5 bases each). Trimming pared 4 bases from V and 9 bases from J, leaving 14 bases between. Germline V gives CDR1 MNHNY, CDR2 SVGAGI (reference sequence). The CDR3 contains 13 residues. CDR3: CASSLVGVGTQYF. For the CDR3, the DNA is TGTGCCAGCAGTTTAGTGGGGGTCGGCACGCAGTATTTT.

This clonotype was picked up a small number of times. V is TRBV6-2 or TRBV6-3 and J is TRBJ2-7; D may be TRBD2 (6 bases). Trimming pared 5 bases from V and 5 bases from J, leaving 19 bases between. The CDR3 has 15 amino acids. Germline CDR1 and CDR2: MNHEY and SVGEGT. CDR3 region: CASSPRRDWVHEQYF. The CDR3 DNA is TGTGCCAGCAGTCCCAGGCGGGATTGGGTCCACGAGCAGTACTTC.

V and J are TRBV6-6 and TRBJ2-3; a possible D gene is TRBD1 (6 bases). Trimming left V 7 bases short and J 2 bases short, with 19 bases between. The CDR3 has 16 residues. The V gene's germline CDR1 is MNHNY and CDR2 SVGAGI (reference sequence). The CDR3 loop reads CASTPTGGSYTDTQYF. The CDR3 region has the DNA TGTGCCAGCACCCCGACTGGGGGCTCTTACACAGATACGCAGTATTTT.

This clonotype was recorded at least ten times. The J gene is TRBJ2-2, the V gene TRBV30; weak D call: TRBD1 (6 bases). Trimming took off 2 bases at V and 0 bases at J, with 10 bases between the two ends. CDR1 is GTSNPN, CDR2 SVGIG, per germline (reference sequence). The CDR3 runs to 15 residues. CDR3 loop: CAWSIRTANTGELFF. The DNA for the CDR3 is TGTGCCTGGAGTATCAGGACAGCGAACACCGGGGAGCTGTTTTTT.

This chain joins TRBV6-5 and TRBJ2-1, with 8 bases fitting TRBD1. Germline CDR1 MNHEY, CDR2 SVGAGI. Unmatched junction bases numbered 9, after V lost 1 base and J lost 4 bases. This CDR3 has 17 residues. The CDR3 loop is CASSYYPGQALYNEQFF. CDR3 coding DNA: TGTGCCAGCAGTTACTATCCGGGACAGGCCCTTTACAATGAGCAGTTCTTC.

In this sample, this clonotype turned up many times. J is TRBJ2-5 and V is TRBV4-3; TRBD2 is a possible D gene (7 bases). This CDR3 has 16 residues. The germline V gene encodes CDR1 LGHNA and CDR2 YSLEER. V was pared by 1 base and J by 5 bases, with 17 bases between. CDR3: CASSQALQGGGETQYF. CDR3 DNA sequence: TGCGCCAGCAGCCAAGCCCTACAGGGAGGGGGGGAGACCCAGTACTTC.

The table lists this clonotype with a few counts. The chain couples TRBV28 to TRBJ2-3; D possibly corresponds to TRBD2 (5 bases). The CDR3 length is 16 residues. Germline assignment: CDR1 MDHEN and CDR2 SYDVKM. V was trimmed by 4 bases and J by 2 bases, leaving 16 bases between them. The CDR3 nucleotides read TGTGCCAGCAGTTCGTCGGCGGGCCAGTTCACAGATACGCAGTATTTT. It encodes CASSSSAGQFTDTQYF.

The V call is TRBV7-3, the J call TRBJ2-5, with TRBD2 as a possible D gene (6 bases). V lost 3 bases and J 3 bases, leaving 14 bases between the germline ends. Germline lookup yields CDR1 SGHTA and CDR2 FQGTGA. This CDR3 comprises 15 residues. The CDR3 DNA reads as TGTGCCAGCAGCTTGGGGCGGGACGGTAAAGAGACCCAGTACTTC. Amino acid sequence: CASSLGRDGKETQYF.

This clonotype was recorded at least ten times. The V gene is TRBV3-1, the J gene TRBJ2-1; D is perhaps TRBD1 or TRBD2 (6 bases each). Per the germline V gene, CDR1 is LGHDT and CDR2 is YNNKEL (reference sequence). The CDR3 contains 17 residues. V lost 2 bases to trimming and J lost 6 bases, with 20 bases between them. CDR3 DNA sequence: TGTGCCAGCAGCCAAAGGTTCGGGGGACAACAGGGCAATGAGCAGTTCTTC. This gives the protein CASSQRFGGQQGNEQFF.

The rearrangement links TRBV20-1 to TRBJ2-5; TRBD1 matches at 9 bases. V shed 4 bases, J shed 4 bases, and the junction held 7 bases outside the gene matches. The V gene's germline CDR1 is DFQATT and CDR2 SNEGSKA (reference sequence). The CDR3 totals 14 residues. The CDR3 here is CSATSPDRGETQYF. CDR3 DNA sequence: TGCAGTGCTACATCCCCGGACAGGGGAGAGACCCAGTACTTC.

This clonotype showed up just a few times. The gene calls are TRBV5-4 and TRBJ2-3; D might be TRBD2 (6 bases). Trimming pared 4 bases from V and 3 bases from J, leaving 15 bases between. Per the germline V gene, CDR1 is SGHNT and CDR2 is YYREEE (reference sequence). This CDR3 contains 15 residues. CDR3 coding DNA: TGTGCCAGCAGCATCCACTCGGGAGTGACAGATACGCAGTATTTT. This codes for CASSIHSGVTDTQYF.

J is TRBJ2-7 and V is TRBV7-2; the D gene is possibly TRBD2 (6 bases). The CDR3 loop spans 15 amino acids. The V and J ends lost 3 bases and 7 bases respectively, with 19 bases between them. Germline CDR1 is SGHTA and CDR2 is FQGNSA. The CDR3 here is CASSFGPGLPGEQYF. DNA of the CDR3: TGTGCCAGCAGCTTCGGACCGGGACTCCCCGGGGAGCAGTACTTC.

The chain links TRBV7-6 to TRBJ2-2; D possibly corresponds to TRBD1 (5 bases). Looked up from germline, CDR1 is SGHVS and CDR2 is FNYEAQ. The CDR3 is 14 residues long. V gave up 6 bases and J gave up 0 bases, with 8 bases separating them. CDR3 nucleotides: TGTGCCAGCAGACCACAGGCGAACACCGGGGAGCTGTTTTTT. This gives the protein CASRPQANTGELFF.

This clonotype has more than one count but fewer than ten. The chain employs TRBV27 and TRBJ1-5; D not resolved. The ends were cut back, 3 bases at V and 0 bases at J, with 6 bases in the middle. This CDR3 is built from 14 residues. CDR1 is MNHEY and CDR2 is SMNVEV in the germline V gene (reference sequence). CDR3 DNA sequence: TGTGCCAGCAGTTTCTCAAATAGCAATCAGCCCCAGCATTTT. It codes for CASSFSNSNQPQHF.

The chain recombines TRBV4-3 with TRBJ2-3; 8 bases match TRBD1. This CDR3 comprises 15 residues. J was trimmed by 6 bases and V by 0 bases; bases with no gene match: 5. Germline V gene data show CDR1 as LGHNA and CDR2 as YSLEER. CDR3 DNA sequence: TGCGCCAGCAGCCAAGATATTACAGGGGGGGATACGCAGTATTTT. The encoded protein is CASSQDITGGDTQYF.

This clonotype was seen at least ten times. The chain has TRBV7-8 and TRBJ1-5; tentative D call: TRBD1 (5 bases). V was cut by 5 bases and J by 2 bases, with 10 bases left in between. The germline CDR1 and CDR2 sequences are SGHVS and FQNEAQ. The CDR3 consists of 14 residues. CDR3 sequence (DNA): TGTGCCAGCAGCCCTGACAGTCGCAATCAGCCCCAGCATTTT. It is translated as CASSPDSRNQPQHF.

The chain is built from TRBV5-1 and TRBJ2-3; D remains ambiguous. Trimming removed 0 bases at V and 4 bases at J, with 15 bases between. Per germline, CDR1 SGHRS and CDR2 YFSETQ. CDR3 length equals 16 residues. This chain's CDR3 is CASSLGATVMADTQYF. CDR3 nucleotide sequence: TGCGCCAGCAGCTTGGGGGCTACCGTTATGGCAGATACGCAGTATTTT.

The chain's CDR3 is CSVVVGGSQSWETQYF. The DNA for the CDR3 is TGCAGCGTTGTCGTCGGCGGGAGTCAGAGTTGGGAGACCCAGTACTTC. The chain links TRBV29-1 to TRBJ2-5; TRBD2 agrees at 7 bases. This CDR3 comprises 16 residues. Germline V gene sequence: CDR1 SQVTM, CDR2 ANQGSEA. After removal of 4 bases from V and 5 bases from J, the junction contained 16 bases not matched to a gene.

The J gene is TRBJ1-5, the V gene TRBV6-1; no definite D call. Germline-derived CDR1 and CDR2 are MNHNS and SASEGT. This CDR3 has 13 amino acids. V dropped 8 bases and J dropped 7 bases, with 15 bases sitting between them. CDR3 DNA: TGTGCCAGCGCCCTCGGGCAGGCACAGCCCCAGCATTTT. Its translation: CASALGQAQPQHF.

The genes are TRBV3-1 and TRBJ2-2; no clear D gene. The germline V gene encodes CDR1 LGHDT and CDR2 YNNKEL (reference sequence). The CDR3 loop spans 15 amino acids. V lost 1 base and J 1 base, leaving 7 bases between the germline ends. CDR3 residues: CASSQASWNTGELFF. The CDR3 nucleotides are TGTGCCAGCAGCCAAGCCTCGTGGAACACCGGGGAGCTGTTTTTT. The whole variable domain, filled in from reference TRBV3-1 and TRBJ2-2, reads DTAVSQTPKYLVTQMGNDKSIKCEQNLGHDTMYWYKQDSKKFLKIMFSYNNKELIINETVPNRFSPKSPDKAHLNLHINSLELGDSAVYFCASSQASWNTGELFFGEGSRLTVL.

CDR3 DNA sequence: TGTGCCAGCAGCCGGACTAGCGGTTCCCAAGAGACCCAGTACTTC. It is translated as CASSRTSGSQETQYF. The chain employs TRBV5-5 and TRBJ2-5, with 10 bases identical to TRBD2. Germline V gives CDR1 SGHKS, CDR2 YYEKEE (reference sequence). The CDR3 consists of 15 residues. V shed 4 bases and J 1 base; nucleotides not matched to a gene: 4.

The rearrangement links TRBV28 to TRBJ2-3, with 11 bases fitting TRBD2. V gave up 7 bases and J gave up 7 bases; unmatched junction bases: 13. Germline V gene lookup returns CDR1 MDHEN and CDR2 SYDVKM. The CDR3 has 16 amino acids. Here the CDR3 DNA reads TGTGCCAGCACCCCAGGGGGTAGCGGGAGGGCCAATACGCAGTATTTT. Translating it yields CASTPGGSGRANTQYF.

This clonotype has at least ten counts. The chain recombines TRBV11-1 with TRBJ2-6; D is uncertain. The ends were cut back, 6 bases at V and 0 bases at J, with 9 bases in the middle. CDR3 length: 15 residues. Germline values: CDR1 SGHAT, CDR2 FQDESV (reference sequence). DNA for the CDR3: TGTGCCAGCAGTCTTCATGACTCTGGGGCCAACGTCCTGACTTTC. Amino acid sequence: CASSLHDSGANVLTF.